These 10 T cell receptor beta chains were sequenced from one sample in a study of CD8 T cells in Susac syndrome. An input of about 0.5 to 1 ug of RNA was subjected to reverse transcription using random hexamers. One entry per CDR3 protein results from TCRdb running MiXCR on the immunoSEQ multiplex PCR reads. The profile covers 150,000 or so distinct CDR3 sequences, with 85% to 95% appearing a single time and 0.16% taken by the ten largest. Material for sequencing was CD4+ T cells from PBMCs. The source of these receptors is a human donor with Susac syndrome.

The chain uses TRBV27 and TRBJ1-5; unclear D gene. CDR3 length: 15 amino acids. The V gene lost 2 bases and the J gene lost 2 bases, with 10 bases spanning the gap. Per the germline V gene, CDR1 is MNHEY and CDR2 is SMNVEV (reference sequence). CDR3 loop: CASSLQGLGNQPQHF. CDR3 in DNA: TGTGCCAGCAGTTTACAAGGGCTTGGCAATCAGCCCCAGCATTTT.

The rearrangement uses TRBV6-2 or TRBV6-3 and TRBJ1-6; weak D call: TRBD1 (6 bases). The CDR3 runs to 19 residues. Germline values: CDR1 MNHEY, CDR2 SVGEGT. V shed 1 base and J shed 0 bases, with 16 bases lying between them. The CDR3 DNA reads TGTGCCAGCAGTTACTTCGGACAGACGACGAGCTCCTATAATTCACCCCTCCACTTT. This translates into CASSYFGQTTSSYNSPLHF.

The J gene is TRBJ2-3, the V gene TRBV5-4, with 7 bases lining up with TRBD1. With V trimmed by 5 bases and J by 4 bases, 7 bases remained unmatched. Germline loops: CDR1 SGHNT, CDR2 YYREEE (reference sequence). The CDR3 contains 14 residues. Written as DNA, the CDR3 is TGTGCCAGCAGGCCCCGACAGGGAGCAGATACGCAGTATTTT. This encodes CASRPRQGADTQYF.

The chain uses TRBV2 and TRBJ2-2; D is possibly TRBD1 or TRBD2 (6 bases each). The germline gives CDR1 SNHLY, CDR2 FYNNEI. This CDR3 spans 14 amino acids. V was cut by 8 bases and J by 5 bases, with 15 bases left in between. The CDR3 DNA sequence: TGTGCCAGCTGGGGGGCCCCAAAGACCGGGGAGCTGTTTTTT. It is translated as CASWGAPKTGELFF.

V and J are TRBV20-1 and TRBJ1-1, with D possibly matching TRBD1 (5 bases). The CDR3 is made up of 13 amino acids. Trimming left V 6 bases short and J 7 bases short, with 18 bases between. The germline gives CDR1 DFQATT, CDR2 SNEGSKA (reference sequence). The CDR3 DNA reads as TGCAGTGCCCCTGACAGCTCCTACGGTGAAGCTTTCTTT. Its protein product is CSAPDSSYGEAFF.

This clonotype has just a few counts. This chain links TRBV6-5 with TRBJ2-2; 9 positions agree with TRBD1. The germline V gene has CDR1 MNHEY and CDR2 SVGAGI. V gave up 0 bases and J gave up 6 bases; unmatched junction bases: 2. This CDR3 is built from 15 residues. The DNA of the CDR3 is TGTGCCAGCAGTTACTCGAGGACAGGGGCCGGGGAGCTGTTTTTT. This codes for CASSYSRTGAGELFF.

CDR3 residues: CASSARGMRDNEQFF. CDR3 in DNA: TGTGCCAGCAGCGCTCGGGGGATGAGGGACAATGAGCAGTTCTTC. The chain recombines TRBV9 with TRBJ2-1; a weak D match, TRBD2 (6 bases). V was pared by 3 bases and J by 5 bases, with 15 bases between. The CDR3 contains 15 residues. Germline CDR1 SGDLS, CDR2 YYNGEE.

The gene calls are TRBV6-2 or TRBV6-3 and TRBJ1-6, with 11 nucleotides matching TRBD1. Germline lookup yields CDR1 MNHEY and CDR2 SVGEGT. Trimming cost V 6 bases and J 1 base; bases outside gene matches: 5. CDR3 length: 17 amino acids. CDR3 DNA sequence: TGTGCCAGCAGAAGGGGACAGGGGGTATCCTATAATTCACCCCTCCACTTT. Translating it yields CASRRGQGVSYNSPLHF.

The chain is built from TRBV6-6 and TRBJ2-7; 9 bases line up with TRBD1. The germline CDR1 and CDR2 sequences are MNHNY and SVGAGI (reference sequence). With 0 bases clipped from V and 3 bases from J, the junction kept 3 bases outside the gene matches. This CDR3 has 15 residues. The CDR3: CASSYSGQGSYEQYF. CDR3 sequence (DNA): TGTGCCAGCAGTTACTCGGGACAGGGAAGCTACGAGCAGTACTTC.

This rearrangement joins TRBV29-1 to TRBJ1-2; 9 bases are a match to TRBD1. There are 15 residues in the CDR3. Trimming cost V 8 bases and J 6 bases; bases outside gene matches: 16. Germline V gene sequence: CDR1 SQVTM, CDR2 ANQGSEA. CDR3 coding DNA: TGCAGCCTTCCCGCGTACGAACAGGGGGCGGATGGCTACACCTTC. This codes for CSLPAYEQGADGYTF.